The rows below give T cell receptor beta chains drawn from one sample of a study of T cells in narcolepsy. The method was immunoSEQ multiplex PCR; TCRdb's version includes in-frame clones alone and lacks a portion of them. The profile covers about 3,400 clones, with around 62% appearing a single time and 55% to 60% taken by the ten largest. The sequencing input was CD45RA- memory CD8+ T cells from PBMCs. The receptors come from a human donor with narcolepsy. The CDR3 runs from the conserved cysteine through the conserved F or W. The D gene is left open where the match is weak. The size entry is marked missing in some rows and otherwise reads once, few, many or a size class.

cdr3_nt: TGTGCCAGCAGCGCCAATCGCGGAGGGCAGCTTGACTATGGCTACACCTTC
cdr3_aa: CASSANRGGQLDYGYTF
clone_size: few
j_call: TRBJ1-2
v_call: TRBV9
d_call: -

cdr3_nt: TGTGCCAGCAGCGTAGCCCGGTCTACAAGCACAGATACGCAGTATTTT
cdr3_aa: CASSVARSTSTDTQYF
clone_size: few
j_call: TRBJ2-3
v_call: TRBV9
d_call: -

cdr3_nt: TGTGCCAGTAGTATCCGAAGGGGAAAGGGGACTGAAGCTTTCTTT
cdr3_aa: CASSIRRGKGTEAFF
clone_size: -
j_call: TRBJ1-1
v_call: TRBV19
d_call: -

cdr3_nt: TGTGCCAGCAGTGTAGAAAGGGGCGCGGTTGAAAAACTGTTTTTT
cdr3_aa: CASSVERGAVEKLFF
clone_size: few
j_call: TRBJ1-4
v_call: TRBV7-8
d_call: -

cdr3_nt: TGTGCCATCAAAGTGGGACAGGGGGGCTACGAGCAGTACTTC
cdr3_aa: CAIKVGQGGYEQYF
clone_size: large
j_call: TRBJ2-7
v_call: TRBV10-3
d_call: TRBD1

cdr3_nt: TGTGCCAGCAGTTTGGGACAGCTCTACGAGCAGTACTTC
cdr3_aa: CASSLGQLYEQYF
clone_size: -
j_call: TRBJ2-7
v_call: TRBV6-1
d_call: TRBD1

cdr3_nt: TGTGCCAGCAGCGTGGGGCAGAATCCCTACAATGAGCAGTTCTTC
cdr3_aa: CASSVGQNPYNEQFF
clone_size: -
j_call: TRBJ2-1
v_call: TRBV9
d_call: -

cdr3_nt: TGCGCCAGCAGCCAACAAAGGACAGGCTCCTACGAGCAGTACTTC
cdr3_aa: CASSQQRTGSYEQYF
clone_size: few
j_call: TRBJ2-7
v_call: TRBV7-9
d_call: TRBD1

cdr3_nt: TGTGCCAGCAGTGATTTGAGATTCCAGATCGGGGAAGAGACCCAGTACTTC
cdr3_aa: CASSDLRFQIGEETQYF
clone_size: -
j_call: TRBJ2-5
v_call: TRBV2
d_call: -

cdr3_nt: TGTGCCAGCAGCTCACGAAGCACACAGGGGGCAGAGAACGAGCAGTACTTC
cdr3_aa: CASSSRSTQGAENEQYF
clone_size: once
j_call: TRBJ2-7
v_call: TRBV5-4
d_call: TRBD1

cdr3_nt: TGTGCCATCAAACAGGGGCTGGACGAGCAGTACTTC
cdr3_aa: CAIKQGLDEQYF
clone_size: -
j_call: TRBJ2-7
v_call: TRBV10-3
d_call: TRBD1

cdr3_nt: TGTGCCTGGAGTGCCACCGGGACAGGGGGCTACGAGCAGTACTTC
cdr3_aa: CAWSATGTGGYEQYF
clone_size: -
j_call: TRBJ2-7
v_call: TRBV30
d_call: TRBD1

cdr3_nt: TGTGCCAGCAGCTTGTATCTGGGGGGAAATCAGCCCCAGCATTTT
cdr3_aa: CASSLYLGGNQPQHF
clone_size: few
j_call: TRBJ1-5
v_call: TRBV11-2
d_call: -

cdr3_nt: TGTGCCAGCAGCCCACAGGAACAGGTCTTCCTTGTGAGCTCCTACGAGCAGTACTTC
cdr3_aa: CASSPQEQVFLVSSYEQYF
clone_size: -
j_call: TRBJ2-7
v_call: TRBV7-6
d_call: -

cdr3_nt: TGCAGCGTTGAAAAAGTCCCTCGCACCTATGGCTACACCTTC
cdr3_aa: CSVEKVPRTYGYTF
clone_size: -
j_call: TRBJ1-2
v_call: TRBV29-1
d_call: -

cdr3_nt: TGTGCCAGCAGCGTAGGCTTTGACACCAGTTACGAGCAGTACTTC
cdr3_aa: CASSVGFDTSYEQYF
clone_size: -
j_call: TRBJ2-7
v_call: TRBV9
d_call: -

cdr3_nt: TGTGCCAGCAGTGGCAGGGCGTGGGGCAATCAGCCCCAGCATTTT
cdr3_aa: CASSGRAWGNQPQHF
clone_size: -
j_call: TRBJ1-5
v_call: TRBV6-1
d_call: -

cdr3_nt: TGCAGTATTAAGATGGACAGGGGAAGCACCGGGGAGCTGTTTTTT
cdr3_aa: CSIKMDRGSTGELFF
clone_size: -
j_call: TRBJ2-2
v_call: TRBV29-1
d_call: TRBD1